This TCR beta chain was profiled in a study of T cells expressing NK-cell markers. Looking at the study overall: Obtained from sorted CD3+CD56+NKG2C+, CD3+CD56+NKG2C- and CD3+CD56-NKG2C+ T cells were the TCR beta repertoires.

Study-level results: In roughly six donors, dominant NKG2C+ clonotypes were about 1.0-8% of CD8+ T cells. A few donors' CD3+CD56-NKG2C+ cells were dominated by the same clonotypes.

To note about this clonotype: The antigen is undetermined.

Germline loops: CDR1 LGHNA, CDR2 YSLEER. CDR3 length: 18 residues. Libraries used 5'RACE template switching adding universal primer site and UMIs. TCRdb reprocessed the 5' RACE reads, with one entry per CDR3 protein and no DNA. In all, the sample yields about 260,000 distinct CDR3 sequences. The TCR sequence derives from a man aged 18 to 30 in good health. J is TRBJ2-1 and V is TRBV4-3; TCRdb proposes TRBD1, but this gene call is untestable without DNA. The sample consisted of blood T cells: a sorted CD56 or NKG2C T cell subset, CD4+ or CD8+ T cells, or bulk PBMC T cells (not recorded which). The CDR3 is CASSRDPPGQSSYNEQFF.